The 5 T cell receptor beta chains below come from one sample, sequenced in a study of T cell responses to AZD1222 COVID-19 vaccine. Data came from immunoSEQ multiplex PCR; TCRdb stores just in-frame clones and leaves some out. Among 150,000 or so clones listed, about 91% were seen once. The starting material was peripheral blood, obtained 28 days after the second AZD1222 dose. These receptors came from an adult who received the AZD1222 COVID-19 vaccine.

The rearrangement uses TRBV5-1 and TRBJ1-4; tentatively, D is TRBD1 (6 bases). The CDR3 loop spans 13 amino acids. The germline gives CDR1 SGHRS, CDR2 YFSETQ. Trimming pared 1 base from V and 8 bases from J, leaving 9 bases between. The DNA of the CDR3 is TGCGCCAGCAGCTTGTCCGACAGGGAAAAACTGTTTTTT. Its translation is CASSLSDREKLFF. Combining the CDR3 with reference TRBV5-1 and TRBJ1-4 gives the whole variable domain KAGVTQTPRYLIKTRGQQVTLSCSPISGHRSVSWYQQTPGQGLQFLFEYFSETQRNKGNFPGRFSGRQFSNSRSEMNVSTLELGDSALYLCASSLSDREKLFFGSGTQLSVL.

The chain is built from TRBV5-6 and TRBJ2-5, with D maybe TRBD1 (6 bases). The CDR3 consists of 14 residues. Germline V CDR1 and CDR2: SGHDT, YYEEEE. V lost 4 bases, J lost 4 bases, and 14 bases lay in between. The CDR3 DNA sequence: TGTGCCAGCAGCCTGACGACAGGTAGAGAGACCCAGTACTTC. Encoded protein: CASSLTTGRETQYF.

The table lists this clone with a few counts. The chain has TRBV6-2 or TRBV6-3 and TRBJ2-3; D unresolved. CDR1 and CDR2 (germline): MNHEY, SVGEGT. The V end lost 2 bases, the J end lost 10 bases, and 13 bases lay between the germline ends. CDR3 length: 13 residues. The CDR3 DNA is TGTGCCAGCAGTTACACGGGCGAGCTACCGCAGTATTTT. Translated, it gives CASSYTGELPQYF.

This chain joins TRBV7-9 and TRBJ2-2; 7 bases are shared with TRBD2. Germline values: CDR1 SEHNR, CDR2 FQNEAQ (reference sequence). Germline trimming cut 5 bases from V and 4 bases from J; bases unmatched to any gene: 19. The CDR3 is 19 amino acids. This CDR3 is CASSTIRILEERGTGELFF. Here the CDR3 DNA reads TGTGCCAGCAGCACGATTAGGATATTGGAAGAGCGGGGCACCGGGGAGCTGTTTTTT.

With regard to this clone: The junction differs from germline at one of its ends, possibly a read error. The CDR3 reads CATSRDLASMNPEAFF. The CDR3 region has the DNA TGTGCCACCAGCAGAGATTTGGCATCCATGAACCCTGAAGCTTTCTTT. This chain uses TRBV15 with TRBJ1-1; D call uncertain. The CDR3 consists of 16 residues. The germline CDR1 and CDR2 sequences are LNHNV and YYDKDF (reference sequence).